The sequence of this T cell receptor (beta chain) was determined in a study of beta chain features in type 1 diabetes. Study outcomes and limitations: TCRB CDR3s from Type 1 diabetes patients were moderately but significantly shorter in all four CD4+ subsets.

The CDR3 runs to 17 residues. From germline, CDR1 is MGHRA and CDR2 YSYEKL. The germline V and J ends were trimmed by 7 bases and 1 base, with 20 bases remaining between them. Investigators reverse transcribed all isolated RNA, so they sequenced expressed TCRB transcripts. Profiled with immunoSEQ multiplex PCR; TCRdb holds only in-frame clones, not every one. The table has roughly 730,000 clones, roughly 13% seen once. This clone was counted between two and nine times. Its antigen is not identified. This TCR was recovered from a man between 18 and 35 years old with type 1 diabetes. The chain combines TRBV4-1 with TRBJ2-1; the D gene could be TRBD1 or TRBD2 (5 bases each). The sequenced sample consisted of naive CD4+ T cells from blood. CDR3 sequence (DNA): TGCGCCAGCACCAAAGGGGCGGACTCCGCTTCCTACAATGAGCAGTTCTTC. This sequence encodes CASTKGADSASYNEQFF.